The 8 T cell receptor beta chains below were found in one sample sequenced in a study of T cell changes during pregnancy in multiple sclerosis (dated 2019 in TCRdb). Library generation was performed with the immunoSEQ multiplex PCR assay. TCRdb limited this immuneACCESS table to in-frame rearrangements with V and J called. A share of clones is missing; checked studies link under half to unresolved V genes, and the rest is unexplained. The table for this sample lists 90,000 to 100,000 clones; 85% to 95% of them were counted only once. The top ten clones comprise about 3.9% of the sample. Sequences were derived from peripheral blood, sampled in the first trimester of pregnancy. All receptors come from a female donor with multiple sclerosis, enrolled in a pregnancy study.

The CDR3: CASSGTGEGGYTF. The CDR3 DNA is TGTGCCAGCTCAGGAACAGGGGAAGGAGGCTACACCTTC. The gene calls are TRBV18 and TRBJ1-2; 7 bases are shared with TRBD1. The length of the CDR3 is 13 residues. Per the germline V gene, CDR1 is KGHSH and CDR2 is LQKENI. V was clipped by 5 bases and J by 8 bases; unmatched bases: 8.

The rearrangement joins TRBV14 to TRBJ1-5; D may be TRBD1 (5 bases). The CDR3 consists of 13 residues. Trimming left V 4 bases short and J 8 bases short, with 12 bases between. The germline gives CDR1 SGHDN, CDR2 FVKESK. In DNA, the CDR3 is TGTGCCAGCAGCCCCGGGGGTTGGGAGCCCCAGCATTTT. The encoded protein is CASSPGGWEPQHF.

This chain links TRBV9 with TRBJ2-5; TRBD1 might be the D (6 bases). V shed 0 bases and J shed 1 base, with 16 bases lying between them. Looked up from germline, CDR1 is SGDLS and CDR2 is YYNGEE. The CDR3 sequence is 17 residues long. The CDR3 DNA is TGTGCCAGCAGCGTAGATGTGTCAGGGGCCGTCCAAGAGACCCAGTACTTC. Translating it yields CASSVDVSGAVQETQYF.

The rearrangement uses TRBV5-4 and TRBJ1-4; D gene ambiguous. The CDR3 totals 14 residues. Germline V gene lookup returns CDR1 SGHNT and CDR2 YYREEE (reference sequence). V lost 5 bases and J lost 8, with 16 bases in between. Here the CDR3 reads CASSLTGAAEKLFF. The CDR3 coding sequence is TGTGCCAGCAGTCTAACGGGAGCCGCGGAAAAACTGTTTTTT.

V usage is TRBV27 and J usage is TRBJ2-3; TRBD1 matches 8 bases. The CDR3 consists of 15 residues. Germline trimming cut 5 bases from V and 0 bases from J; bases unmatched to any gene: 4. In germline, CDR1 is MNHEY, CDR2 SMNVEV (reference sequence). CDR3 in DNA: TGTGCCAGCAGTGCCCAGGGGGCGAGCACAGATACGCAGTATTTT. Translated: CASSAQGASTDTQYF.

This chain joins TRBV27 and TRBJ1-5; D perhaps matches TRBD1 (6 bases). The CDR3 runs to 14 residues. Germline loops: CDR1 MNHEY, CDR2 SMNVEV (reference sequence). Trimming stripped 5 bases from V and 6 bases from J, with 14 bases between. CDR3: CASSVNRVTQPQHF. In DNA, the CDR3 is TGTGCCAGCAGTGTCAACAGGGTTACTCAGCCCCAGCATTTT.

The CDR3 reads CASSYGDRTNYGYTF. CDR3 bases: TGTGCCAGCAGTTACGGGGACAGAACAAACTATGGCTACACCTTC. The V and J genes are TRBV6-5 and TRBJ1-2; 7 bases line up with TRBD1. V lost 2 bases and J lost 2; bases outside the gene matches: 5. This CDR3 is 15 amino acids long. Germline CDR1 MNHEY, CDR2 SVGAGI.

The J gene is TRBJ1-1, the V gene TRBV6-5, with D possibly TRBD1 on 6 matching bases. Germline V gives CDR1 MNHEY, CDR2 SVGAGI. The V end was cut by 2 bases, the J end by 2 bases, with 12 bases between. The CDR3 has 15 amino acids. CDR3 nucleotide sequence: TGTGCCAGCAGTTACGGCTCCAGGGGAAACACTGAAGCTTTCTTT. It codes for CASSYGSRGNTEAFF.